This entry lists 4 T cell receptor beta chains sequenced from one sample in a study of molecular identifiers for immune sequencing clone quantification. Each CDR3 protein gets one entry after TCRdb re-called the PCR reads with MiXCR. The sample contains approximately 680,000 distinct CDR3 sequences, about 25% of which appear only once. Sequenced sample: naive CD8+ T cells from blood, with Jurkat cell RNA spiked in. Specified subset: FACS-sorted CD8+CD4-CCR7+CD45RA+ naive T cells. Receptors originate from a human donor in good health. Some libraries in this study had Jurkat cell RNA spiked in.

This clonotype was detected many times. This sequence joins TRBV24-1 and TRBJ1-5, with D possibly being TRBD1 (5 bases). V lost 4 bases, J lost 2 bases, and 14 bases lay in between. CDR3 length: 16 residues. Germline CDR1 KGHDR, CDR2 SFDVKD. For the CDR3, the DNA is TGTGCCACCAGTGACACCCCAGGGTCGGGCAATCAGCCCCAGCATTTT. It codes for CATSDTPGSGNQPQHF.

This clonotype was observed a handful of times. The rearrangement links TRBV27 to TRBJ2-5, with a tentative D call TRBD1 (6 bases). From germline, CDR1 is MNHEY and CDR2 SMNVEV (reference sequence). The CDR3 runs to 14 residues. V lost 5 bases and J lost 3, with 13 bases in between. The CDR3 nucleotides read TGTGCCAGCAGTGAACAGGGAGTGGAAGAGACCCAGTACTTC. Translation gives CASSEQGVEETQYF.

The sample holds a few counts of this clonotype. The chain employs TRBV5-5 and TRBJ1-6; D remains ambiguous. The CDR3 loop spans 19 amino acids. V was trimmed by 3 bases and J by 0 bases, leaving 19 bases between them. Germline CDR1 reads SGHKS; CDR2 reads YYEKEE (reference sequence). As DNA, the CDR3 is TGTGCCAGCAGCTACGATAGAACCTTGCTCAGCTCCTATAATTCACCCCTCCACTTT. As protein: CASSYDRTLLSSYNSPLHF.

This clonotype was counted at least ten times. The chain is built from TRBV7-9 and TRBJ2-4; maybe TRBD1 (6 bases). Germline CDR1 is SEHNR and CDR2 is FQNEAQ (reference sequence). The CDR3 consists of 14 residues. V lost 1 base and J 3 bases, leaving 7 bases between the germline ends. CDR3 nucleotide sequence: TGTGCCAGCAGCTTAGGAGGGGGCAAAAACATTCAGTACTTC. Translated: CASSLGGGKNIQYF.